The sequence of this TCR beta chain was determined in a study of beta chain features in type 1 diabetes. The overall study: The examined sorted cells totaled 85 million to 120 million across samples. Study outcomes and limitations: The VDJ junctions of type 1 diabetes patients carried fewer insertions and more deletions.

Of note for this clone: The antigen remains unidentified.

The CDR3 is made up of 14 amino acids. The study reverse transcribed the entire isolated RNA, so it sequenced expressed TCRB transcripts. Clones were sequenced by immunoSEQ multiplex PCR, and TCRdb holds only the in-frame ones, with some missing. This sample has about 360,000 clones, with roughly 12% found just once. The sequenced sample consisted of naive CD4+ T cells from blood. The receptor was isolated from a man aged 18 to 29 in good health. The J gene is TRBJ1-1, the V gene TRBV21-1. TRBV21-1 is a documented pseudogene. This chain's CDR3 is CASPNKGEYTEAFF. CDR3 coding DNA: TGTGCCAGCCCTAACAAGGGAGAGTACACTGAAGCTTTCTTT.